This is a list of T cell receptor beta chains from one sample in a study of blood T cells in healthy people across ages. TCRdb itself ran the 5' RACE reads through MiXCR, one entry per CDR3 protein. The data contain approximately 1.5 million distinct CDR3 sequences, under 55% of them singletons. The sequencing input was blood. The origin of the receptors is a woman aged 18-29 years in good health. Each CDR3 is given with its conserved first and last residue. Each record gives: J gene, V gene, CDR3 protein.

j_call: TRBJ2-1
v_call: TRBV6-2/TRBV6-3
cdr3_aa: CASSGAGGINEQFF

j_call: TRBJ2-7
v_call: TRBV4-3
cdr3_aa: CASSQGGSTYNEQYF

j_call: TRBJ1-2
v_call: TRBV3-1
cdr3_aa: CASRGRLRTGNSSGYTF

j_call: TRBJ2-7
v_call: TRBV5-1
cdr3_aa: CASSFLRESSYEQYF

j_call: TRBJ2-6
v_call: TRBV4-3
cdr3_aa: CASSQSQALALDSGANVLTF

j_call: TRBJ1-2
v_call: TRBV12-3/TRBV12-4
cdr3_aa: CASSPKGGGYTF

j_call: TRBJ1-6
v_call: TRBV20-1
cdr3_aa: CSARGNSGGNSPLHF

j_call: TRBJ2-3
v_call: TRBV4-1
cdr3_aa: CASSQEGRKQYF

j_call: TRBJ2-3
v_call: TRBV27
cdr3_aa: CASTPTSFGTTDTQYF

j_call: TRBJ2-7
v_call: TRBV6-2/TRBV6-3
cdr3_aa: CASSYSLTTGTSVYEQYF

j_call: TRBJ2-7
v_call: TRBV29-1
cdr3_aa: CSVEGSDRGRTNEQYF

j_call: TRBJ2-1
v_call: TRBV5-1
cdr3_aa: CASSFSGGLVLTCNEQFF

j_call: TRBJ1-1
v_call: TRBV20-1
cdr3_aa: CSARWSNTEAFF

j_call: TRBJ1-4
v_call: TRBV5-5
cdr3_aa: CASTSTVLSEKLFF

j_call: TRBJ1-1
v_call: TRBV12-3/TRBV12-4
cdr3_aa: CASSLGLYGEAFF

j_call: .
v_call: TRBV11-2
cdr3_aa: CASSFLVGGDGTQYF

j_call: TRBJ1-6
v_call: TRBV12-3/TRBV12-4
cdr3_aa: CASSFTGGDDSPLHF

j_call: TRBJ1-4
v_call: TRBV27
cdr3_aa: CASRGGGVRKEKLFF

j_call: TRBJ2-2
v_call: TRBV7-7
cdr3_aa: CASGNPGGELFF

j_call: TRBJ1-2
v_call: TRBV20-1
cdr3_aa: CSARDRVLYGYTF

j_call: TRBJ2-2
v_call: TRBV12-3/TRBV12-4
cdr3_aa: CASRSRPGNTGELFF

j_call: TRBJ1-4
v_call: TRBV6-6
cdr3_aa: CASSSSGPSGEKLFF

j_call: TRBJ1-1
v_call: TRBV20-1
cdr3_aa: CSAQGARADYTEAFF

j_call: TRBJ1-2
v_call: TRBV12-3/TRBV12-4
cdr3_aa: CASSPRGGPNYGYTF

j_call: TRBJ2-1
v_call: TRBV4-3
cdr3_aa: CASSQARLIEKQFF

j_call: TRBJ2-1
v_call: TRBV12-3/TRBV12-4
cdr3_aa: CASSHSGGNEQFF

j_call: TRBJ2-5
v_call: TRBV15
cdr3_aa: CATSRGLAEETQYF

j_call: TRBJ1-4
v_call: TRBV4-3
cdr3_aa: CASSHRADGEKLFF

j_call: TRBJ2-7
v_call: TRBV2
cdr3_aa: CASRLTGPSCEQYF

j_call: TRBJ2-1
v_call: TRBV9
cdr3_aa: CASSGQGAYNEQFF

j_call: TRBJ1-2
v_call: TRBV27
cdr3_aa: CASSSTGLKNYGYTF

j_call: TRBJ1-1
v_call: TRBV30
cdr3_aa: CAWSVHTTTNTEAFF

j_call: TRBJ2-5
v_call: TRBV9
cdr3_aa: CASSPLAAETQYF

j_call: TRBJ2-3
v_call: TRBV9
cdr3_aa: CASSVEGRGDTQYF

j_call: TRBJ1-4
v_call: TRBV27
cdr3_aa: CASSISQNEKLFF

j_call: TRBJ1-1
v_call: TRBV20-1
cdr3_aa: CSARVDRGNTEAFF

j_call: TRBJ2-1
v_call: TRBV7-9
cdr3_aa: CASSLGAERPFF

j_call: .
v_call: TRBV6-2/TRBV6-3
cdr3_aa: CASTITGTSVTYEQYF

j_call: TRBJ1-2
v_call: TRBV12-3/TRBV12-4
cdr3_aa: CASSWAGRNYGYTF

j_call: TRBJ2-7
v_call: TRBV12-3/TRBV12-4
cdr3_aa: CASTLTAAYEQYF

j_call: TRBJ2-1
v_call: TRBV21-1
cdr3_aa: CASSKRTREDTQFF

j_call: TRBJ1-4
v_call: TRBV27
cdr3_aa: CASSFSDATNEKLFF

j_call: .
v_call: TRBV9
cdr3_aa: CASSPAGTLYEQYF

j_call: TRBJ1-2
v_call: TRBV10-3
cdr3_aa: CAISPGVSYGYTF

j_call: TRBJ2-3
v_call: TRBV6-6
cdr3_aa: CASTQGLAGTDTQYF

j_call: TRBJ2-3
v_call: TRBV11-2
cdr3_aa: CASRGHKYDTQYF

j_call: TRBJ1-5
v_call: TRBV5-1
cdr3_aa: CASSLVQGGQPQHF

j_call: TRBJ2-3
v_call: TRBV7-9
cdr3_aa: CASSLAPATDTQYF

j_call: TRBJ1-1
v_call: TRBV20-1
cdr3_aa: CSAPGPGQKTLMNTEAFF

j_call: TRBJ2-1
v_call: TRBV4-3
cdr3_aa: CAGSPNSGSYNEQFF

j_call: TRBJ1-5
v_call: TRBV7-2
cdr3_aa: CASSSTGGYSNQPQHF

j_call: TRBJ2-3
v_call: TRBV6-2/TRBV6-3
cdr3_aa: CASSPGLPRSDTQYF

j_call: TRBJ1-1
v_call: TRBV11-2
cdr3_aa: CASSLAQGAPSEAFF

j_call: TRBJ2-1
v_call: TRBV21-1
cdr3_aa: CASSRYRGGYNEQFF

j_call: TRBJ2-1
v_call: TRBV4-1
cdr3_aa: CASSQGTPLRVDEQFF

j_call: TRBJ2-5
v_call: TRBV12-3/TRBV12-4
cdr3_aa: CASSRGRGRGEQYF